This TCR beta chain emerged from a study of Ad26.COV2.S vaccination and SARS-CoV-2 variants (dated by TCRdb to the early 2020s). As for the study more broadly: Vaccine-arm donors came from COV1001, a multicentre, randomized, double-blind, placebo-controlled phase I-IIa trial of Ad26.COV2.S in healthy adults. Ad26.COV2.S was administered intramuscularly at a dose of 5x10^10 or 1x10^11 viral particles, either as one shot or as two shots given 56 days apart. Participants in the trial were split at random into five groups of five each, receiving low-dose or high-dose Ad26.COV2.S once or twice, or else placebo on both occasions. A total of some 30 samples were included in the TCR-sequenced set, comprising around 19 Ad26.COV2.S vaccine recipients, 5 placebo recipients and 8 SARS-CoV-2 convalescent individuals. Throughout the experiments and outcome assessment, investigators stayed blinded to trial group allocation. TCRbeta repertoire sequencing served as the tool for gauging how specific and how broad the SARS-CoV-2-reactive T cell receptors were following Ad26.COV2.S vaccination. General findings and caveats noted by the study authors: Substantial breadth of spike-specific CD8+ and CD4+ T cell responses was reported after vaccination. Ad26.COV2.S recipients had higher spike-specific TCR breadth than placebo recipients (P = 0.0014). The study was not powered to compare responses between vaccine doses or regimens. Non-spike TCR breadth was comparable between vaccine and placebo recipients, consistent with the vaccine containing only spike. It was noted by the authors that total T cell responses may have been underestimated by the TCR breadth and depth analyses.

Sequences SGHKS (CDR1) and YYEKEE (CDR2) are obtained from the germline V gene (reference sequence). V loses 2 bases at its end and J loses 7 bases; junction bases beyond the gene matches: 2. The CDR3 runs 14 residues from the cysteine to the phenylalanine. Only the CDR3 DNA stays, 42 bases, in frame from base 1. About this clone: Its antigen has not been determined. No much larger clone exists at a distance of one base, and base qualities are not known.

The immunoSEQ Assay was the method used to sequence TCRbeta CDR3 regions. After extraction, genomic DNA underwent amplification by bias-controlled multiplex PCR, followed by high-throughput sequencing. Per the authors' processing: To quantify the absolute abundance of every unique TCRbeta CDR3 region, sequences were collapsed and filtered. T cell fraction was estimated by normalization of TCRbeta template counts to usable DNA, with usable DNA being measured through amplification of reference genes present in all nucleated cells. Repertoire TCRs were annotated as SARS-CoV-2-specific by exact matching of V gene, CDR3 amino acid sequence and J gene to a known reactive TCR set. The reference SARS-CoV-2 TCR set came from MIRA and was filtered for enrichment in COVID-19-positive ImmuneCODE repertoires, removing public or cross-reactive TCRs. Drawing on the MIRA antigens, annotated TCRs were analysed further at the level of specific ORF or position within ORF. Breadth was defined as annotated unique rearrangements over total unique productive rearrangements; depth was the summed frequency of those rearrangements. Group comparisons of TCR breadth used two-sided Wilcoxon rank-sum tests. In TCRdb, the immuneACCESS table is reduced to in-frame sequences with V and J assigned. These tables do not hold every clone; where another copy was compared, an unresolved V gene accounts for under half, and the others remain unexplained. V and J calls and clone size follow that table, whereas D and trimming were derived from the DNA. This sample comprises around 300,000 clones, around 90% of them detected only once. 5% to 6.5% of the sample is in the top ten clones.

Per the publication, the treatment or condition label means: 15 to 20 received Ad26.COV2.S at low or high dose, single or two shots; roughly five received placebo; per-sample allocation not given. Repertoires of vaccine and placebo recipients were sequenced from samples taken on day 63 after the first injection. Between 29 July and 7 August 2020, Cohort 1b enrolled fewer than 30 adults aged 18-55 years at one site in Boston, USA. Ad26.COV2.S was a replication-incompetent adenovirus type 26 vector that expressed a prefusion-stabilized SARS-CoV-2 spike protein derived from the original Wuhan strain.

The sequence is built from TRBV5-5 and TRBJ1-6; 8 nucleotides in the junction match TRBD1. The receptor was derived from a person between 18 and 65 years old who received the Ad26.COV2.S COVID-19 vaccine or a placebo. This specimen consisted of peripheral blood, obtained in a trial of Ad26.COV2.S vaccine versus placebo. Read as DNA, the sequence is TGTGCCAGCAGCTTCGGACAGGGCAATTCACCCCTCCACTTT. The encoded protein is CASSFGQGNSPLHF.